This entry concerns a single T cell receptor (beta chain). Its antigen is currently unknown. The treatment denotes: oral pan-JAK inhibitor, 5-10 mg twice daily. These data are taken from a study of CD8+ T cells in alopecia areata. At the level of the study: Those patients who were treated received oral tofacitinib, which was given at 5 to 10 mg twice daily for moderate-to-severe alopecia areata. The study's findings and limits: Lesional scalp, especially alopecia totalis/universalis, showed higher clonality than normal scalp. Administration of tofacitinib significantly diminished scalp clonality and expanded CD8+ clones within the top 100. With tofacitinib ongoing, many expanded lesional clones persisted in both scalp and blood.

Following extraction, RNA underwent reverse transcription to cDNA, which served as the sequencing template. Repertoires were generated with immunoSEQ multiplex PCR, while TCRdb's copy carries only in-frame clones and drops some. Of roughly 98,000 clones in the sample, roughly two thirds were seen once. The origin of this receptor is a human donor with alopecia areata. The sample in question was CD8+ T cells sorted from blood, obtained at week 4, from a patient treated with tofacitinib.

In nucleotides, the CDR3 is TGCGCCAGCAGCCAAGGACAGGGAATGCGGGAGACCCAGTACTTC. Its protein product is CASSQGQGMRETQYF. This rearrangement joins TRBV4-3 to TRBJ2-5; 7 nucleotides align to TRBD1. From germline, CDR1 is LGHNA and CDR2 YSLEER. V lost 1 base and J lost 5; bases outside the gene matches: 7. The CDR3 runs 15 residues.